The 27 T cell receptor beta chains listed next were all sequenced from one sample in a study of regulatory T cells in long-lasting Graves disease. This sample's time point: persistent/refractory GD, antithyroid drugs over 5 years with positive TRAb. The TCR library was made from RNA that had been extracted from PBMCs in TRIzol. Building of the TCR beta libraries involved iRepertoire HTBI primers and Arm-PCR of CDR3 regions. TCRdb re-called the multiplex PCR reads through MiXCR, storing one row per CDR3 protein. This table has 700,000 or so distinct CDR3 sequences, 25% to 35% appearing once. The sequenced sample was peripheral blood mononuclear cells (PBMCs), obtained when the disease was refractory, from a patient treated with antithyroid drugs. These receptors originate from a female donor with Graves disease.

This rearrangement joins TRBV29-1 to TRBJ1-1; 8 positions match TRBD1. Unmatched junction bases numbered 8, after V lost 7 bases and J lost 4 bases. The germline gives CDR1 SQVTM, CDR2 ANQGSEA. CDR3 size: 13 residues. This CDR3 is CSAGQGTFTEAFF. The DNA for the CDR3 is TGCAGCGCCGGACAGGGCACGTTCACTGAAGCTTTCTTT. Combining the CDR3 with reference TRBV29-1 and TRBJ1-1 gives the whole variable domain SAVISQKPSRDICQRGTSLTIQCQVDSQVTMMFWYRQQPGQSLTLIATANQGSEATYESGFVIDKFPISRPNLTFSTLTVSNMSPEDSSIYLCSAGQGTFTEAFFGQGTRLTVV.

The CDR3 coding sequence is TGTGCCTGGAGTGTATCCAGGGGGCTGTATGGCTACACCTTC. Translation gives CAWSVSRGLYGYTF. The V gene is TRBV30, the J gene TRBJ1-2, with 8 bases fitting TRBD1. The CDR3 runs 14 residues. CDR1 and CDR2 (germline): GTSNPN, SVGIG (reference sequence). The trim removed 0 bases at V and 5 bases at J, leaving 5 bases unmatched.

This clonotype was counted at least ten times. The genes are TRBV6-1 and TRBJ2-7; TRBD1 is a possible D gene (6 bases). The germline CDR1 and CDR2 sequences are MNHNS and SASEGT. Trimming cost V 11 bases and J 2 bases, with 13 bases left between them. CDR3 length: 12 residues. Written as DNA, the CDR3 is TGTGCCTTACAGTCAGGGGCCTACGAGCAGTACTTC. Protein: CALQSGAYEQYF.

This clonotype was observed once. The CDR3 does not end in the conserved phenylalanine or tryptophan, so this is likely a read error. The chain carries TRBV2 and TRBJ1-5; D remains unclear. This CDR3 spans 11 amino acids. Germline CDR1 and CDR2: SNHLY and FYNNEI. Between the trimmed V and J ends, which lost 2 bases and 7 bases, there was a span of 3 bases. The CDR3 DNA reads TGTGCCAGCAGTGAACCCCAGCCCCAGCATCTT. Translated: CASSEPQPQHL.

The CDR3 DNA follows: TGTGCCACCAGTGCCACGGACAGGGTGGGTCAGCCCCAGCATTTT. Translation gives CATSATDRVGQPQHF. The rearrangement joins TRBV24-1 to TRBJ1-5, with 8 bases that match TRBD1. V shed 5 bases and J 6 bases; nucleotides not matched to a gene: 8. Germline values: CDR1 KGHDR, CDR2 SFDVKD. CDR3 length: 15 amino acids.

The J gene is TRBJ1-2, the V gene TRBV10-2; D remains unclear. Germline CDR1 and CDR2: WSHSY and SAAADI. V was shortened by 8 bases and J by 8 bases, with 15 bases between the two germline ends. There are 12 residues in the CDR3. CDR3 DNA: TGCGCCAGCTTTGGGCAGGACGGCGGCTACACCTTC. This translates into CASFGQDGGYTF.

Ten or more counts support this clonotype. The chain employs TRBV12-3 or TRBV12-4 and TRBJ2-5; the D is unclear. V lost 6 bases, J lost 5 bases, and 7 bases lay in between. The CDR3 is 11 amino acids. CDR3 DNA sequence: TGTGCCAGCAGCTTAACGGAGACCCAGTACTTC. It translates to CASSLTETQYF.

The chain carries TRBV30 and TRBJ2-7; no firm D call. Germline CDR1 and CDR2: GTSNPN and SVGIG (reference sequence). CDR3 size: 15 residues. Trimming took off 0 bases at V and 2 bases at J, with 14 bases between the two ends. In nucleotides, the CDR3 is TGTGCCTGGAGTGTGAGAAGGGTATTGGCCTACGAGCAGTACTTC. It translates to CAWSVRRVLAYEQYF.

This clonotype occurred a few times. V is TRBV6-1 and J is TRBJ2-7, with 8 bases that match TRBD1. The CDR3 has 13 residues. Germline V lookup: CDR1 MNHNS, CDR2 SASEGT. V trimming: 10 bases; J trimming: 1 base; junction bases outside the gene matches: 6. The DNA of the CDR3 is TGTGCCACCGCAGGGGGCAAATCCTACGAGCAGTACTTC. This codes for CATAGGKSYEQYF.

The chain carries TRBV5-1 and TRBJ1-2; 8 bases line up with TRBD1. The CDR3 is made up of 17 amino acids. V dropped 0 bases and J dropped 8; count of bases not matched to a gene: 15. The V gene's germline CDR1 is SGHRS and CDR2 YFSETQ. CDR3 sequence (DNA): TGCGCCAGCAGCTTGGATCGGACAGGGATGCCTGGGTCGGGCTACACCTTC. It codes for CASSLDRTGMPGSGYTF.

This clonotype occurred many times. This rearrangement joins TRBV20-1 to TRBJ1-1; D remains ambiguous. Germline values: CDR1 DFQATT, CDR2 SNEGSKA (reference sequence). This CDR3 is built from 12 residues. The V end was cut by 2 bases, the J end by 2 bases, with 6 bases between. For the CDR3, the DNA is TGCAGTGCTAGAATACTTAACACTGAAGCTTTCTTT. Protein: CSARILNTEAFF.

This clonotype was detected a few times. This rearrangement joins TRBV2 to TRBJ2-5; D is perhaps TRBD2 (6 bases). This CDR3 region has 14 residues. V gave up 10 bases and J gave up 5 bases, with 20 bases separating them. In germline, CDR1 is SNHLY, CDR2 FYNNEI. The CDR3 loop reads CATNSVRGGETQYF. The CDR3 DNA reads as TGTGCCACCAACTCGGTCCGAGGAGGGGAGACCCAGTACTTC.

The chain employs TRBV20-1 and TRBJ2-7, with 10 bases lining up with TRBD2. The ends lost 0 bases at V and 4 bases at J; junction bases unmatched: 6. From germline, CDR1 is DFQATT and CDR2 SNEGSKA (reference sequence). The CDR3 contains 15 residues. In nucleotides, the CDR3 is TGCAGTGCTAGAGATCCAACTAGCGGGACGTACGAGCAGTACTTC. It is translated as CSARDPTSGTYEQYF.

This clonotype was seen ten or more times. The chain recombines TRBV20-1 with TRBJ2-5, with 8 positions matching TRBD2. CDR3 size: 13 residues. The ends lost 3 bases at V and 4 bases at J; junction bases unmatched: 4. In germline, CDR1 is DFQATT, CDR2 SNEGSKA (reference sequence). This chain's CDR3 is CSASRLAGETQYF. Here the CDR3 DNA reads TGCAGTGCTAGTCGCCTAGCGGGAGAGACCCAGTACTTC.

The sample holds a few counts of this clonotype. This chain links TRBV9 with TRBJ1-6; D uncertain. Germline V CDR1 and CDR2: SGDLS, YYNGEE. V shed 2 bases and J shed 0 bases, with 6 bases lying between them. The CDR3 is 15 residues long. The CDR3 DNA sequence: TGTGCCAGCAGCGTTGGGAGCTCCTATAATTCACCCCTCCACTTT. Translation gives CASSVGSSYNSPLHF.

This clonotype has more than one count but fewer than ten. V usage is TRBV20-1 and J usage is TRBJ1-5; D is uncertain. Germline V gene lookup returns CDR1 DFQATT and CDR2 SNEGSKA (reference sequence). V was shortened by 6 bases and J by 0 bases, with 12 bases between the two germline ends. The CDR3 has 14 amino acids. CDR3 residues: CSANLPNSNQPQHF. CDR3 bases: TGCAGTGCGAACCTCCCTAATAGCAATCAGCCCCAGCATTTT.

With respect to this clonotype: Possible read error: a much larger clone is one base away. V and J are TRBV12-3 or TRBV12-4 and TRBJ1-1; D not certain. The length of the CDR3 is 15 residues. The CDR3 DNA follows: TGTGCCATCAGTTTAAGCCGGACCTTGAACACTGAAGCTTTCTTT. This codes for CAISLSRTLNTEAFF.

This clonotype showed up just a few times. The chain employs TRBV25-1 and TRBJ2-7, with D maybe TRBD2 (5 bases). CDR3 length equals 13 residues. Germline V lookup: CDR1 MGHDK, CDR2 SYGVNS. V was clipped by 10 bases and J by 0 bases, with 13 bases between them. The CDR3 loop reads CATKGAASYEQYF. CDR3 nucleotide sequence: TGTGCCACCAAGGGAGCGGCCTCCTACGAGCAGTACTTC.

This clonotype came up a few times. The gene calls are TRBV11-2 and TRBJ2-2; TRBD1 is a possible D gene (6 bases). The CDR3 has 17 amino acids. Trimming left V 5 bases short and J 6 bases short, with 22 bases between. The germline V gene has CDR1 SGHAT and CDR2 FQNNGV. The CDR3 loop is CASSPRTGIGGPGELFF. The CDR3 bases are TGTGCCAGCAGCCCCCGTACAGGGATAGGAGGACCCGGGGAGCTGTTTTTT.

The V call is TRBV29-1, the J call TRBJ1-1; 10 bases agree with TRBD1. Per the germline V gene, CDR1 is SQVTM and CDR2 is ANQGSEA. The CDR3 loop spans 13 amino acids. The junction had 6 bases not matched to a gene; V was cut back by 6 bases and J by 5 bases. The CDR3 DNA sequence: TGCAGCGTAAGACAGGGGGCGCGGACTGAAGCTTTCTTT. Its translation is CSVRQGARTEAFF.

This sequence joins TRBV7-9 and TRBJ2-5; maybe TRBD1 (6 bases). The V gene lost 6 bases and the J gene lost 2 bases, with 13 bases spanning the gap. This CDR3 comprises 14 residues. Per the germline V gene, CDR1 is SEHNR and CDR2 is FQNEAQ (reference sequence). CDR3: CASSETGRQETQYF. CDR3 DNA: TGTGCCAGCAGTGAAACAGGGAGACAAGAGACCCAGTACTTC.

This sequence joins TRBV3-1 and TRBJ2-7, with D maybe TRBD2 (5 bases). With 6 bases removed from V and 6 bases from J, the gap between germline ends came to 18 bases. CDR3 size: 14 residues. In germline, CDR1 is LGHDT, CDR2 YNNKEL (reference sequence). For the CDR3, the DNA is TGTGCCAGCAGTCCTGGGCTGGGAGTCGGCGAGCAGTACTTC. This codes for CASSPGLGVGEQYF.

At least ten counts were recorded for this clonotype. This chain links TRBV12-3 or TRBV12-4 with TRBJ1-1; a possible D gene is TRBD1 (6 bases). The V end lost 5 bases, the J end lost 0 bases, and 16 bases lay between the germline ends. CDR3 length: 16 residues. CDR3 amino acids: CASSLTTGYMNTEAFF. The CDR3 nucleotides read TGTGCCAGCAGTCTCACGACAGGCTACATGAACACTGAAGCTTTCTTT.

The chain recombines TRBV2 with TRBJ2-7, with 11 bases lining up with TRBD1. CDR3 size: 17 residues. Looked up from germline, CDR1 is SNHLY and CDR2 is FYNNEI. Germline trimming cut 5 bases from V and 4 bases from J; bases unmatched to any gene: 13. CDR3 sequence (DNA): TGTGCCAGCAGTCCGGGACAGGGGGTCTACCCCCTATACGAGCAGTACTTC. Its protein product is CASSPGQGVYPLYEQYF.

At least ten counts were recorded for this clonotype. The chain recombines TRBV28 with TRBJ2-7; weak D call: TRBD1 (5 bases). This CDR3 has 13 amino acids. V was cut by 6 bases and J by 5 bases, with 14 bases left in between. CDR1 is MDHEN and CDR2 is SYDVKM in the germline V gene. CDR3 sequence: CASRMGRADEQYF. The CDR3 coding sequence is TGTGCCAGCAGGATGGGCAGGGCCGACGAGCAGTACTTC. Drawing the rest from reference TRBV28 and TRBJ2-7, the complete variable domain is DVKVTQSSRYLVKRTGEKVFLECVQDMDHENMFWYRQDPGLGLRLIYFSYDVKMKEKGDIPEGYSVSREKKERFSLILESASTNQTSMYLCASRMGRADEQYFGPGTRLTVT.

In this sample, this clonotype turned up many times. In nucleotides, the CDR3 is TGTGCCAGCAGACCCGACAGGAGCAATCAGCCCCAGCATTTT. The encoded protein is CASRPDRSNQPQHF. The chain links TRBV28 to TRBJ1-5, with a weak D call TRBD1 (6 bases). There are 14 residues in the CDR3. CDR1 and CDR2 (germline): MDHEN, SYDVKM. V was trimmed by 6 bases and J by 1 base, leaving 10 bases between them.

The rearrangement uses TRBV12-5 and TRBJ2-5; tentative D call: TRBD1 (5 bases). Per the germline V gene, CDR1 is LGHNT and CDR2 is FRNRAP. The CDR3 has 11 amino acids. The V gene lost 0 bases and the J gene lost 9 bases, with 5 bases spanning the gap. The DNA of the CDR3 is TGTGCTAGTGGTTTGGTAGGGGCCCAGTACTTC. This gives the protein CASGLVGAQYF.